The text below deals with one T cell receptor (beta chain). This clonotype was seen a few times. This receptor's antigen is unknown. No much larger clone exists at a distance of one base, and base qualities are not known. Every donor in the study was a healthy Caucasian. Miltenyi CD45RO+ enrichment and human naive T-cell isolation kits were used to isolate memory (CD45RO+) and naive T cells from PBMC. The library relied on 5' RACE. For sequencing, an Illumina HiSeq 2000 was employed. A universal primer binding site was introduced by template switching, and a unique molecular identifier was present in the final cDNA, enabling accurate counting of TCR cDNA molecules. First-strand cDNA for TCR alpha and beta chains was synthesized from specific primers in the conserved constant-segment region. Each cDNA library was double barcoded, with a SMART-Mk sample barcode plus Illumina barcodes, to control for contamination. Two successive PCR steps introduced TruSeq adapter sequences along with Illumina sample barcodes. TCR alpha and beta cDNA libraries were sequenced on the Illumina HiSeq platform with custom primers. In the original analysis: MiGEC was used to process raw reads and extract unique molecular identifiers, and MiXCR was used to find CDR3 positions. Recombination models were inferred per individual with the repgenHMM and IGoR tools using an EM algorithm. The analysis of shared clonotypes was done with the tcR package in R, with sharing normalized by the product of cloneset sizes. Out-of-frame nonproductive sequences were analyzed to study raw recombination free of thymic and clonal selection effects. TCRdb reprocessed the public reads (quality trimming at Q25 with fastp, clone calling with MiXCR) and kept in-frame beta chains. Rows matching on CDR3 protein sequence are summarized as one entry with the most common DNA and genes. The V and J calls were not made by the authors but by TCRdb's processing. The sample table holds about 200,000 distinct CDR3 sequences, of which less than 9.5% were seen once. The biggest ten clones account for 5% to 6% of the sample.

The CDR3 starts with the cysteine, ends with the phenylalanine, and has 15 residues. Only CDR3 DNA remains: 45 bases, in frame from the first base. Reading the germline V gene (reference sequence) gives CDR1 DFQATT and CDR2 SNEGSKA. Unmatched junction bases come to 8, with V trimmed by 2 bases and J by 2 bases. The record originates from a study of identical twins (dated by TCRdb to about 2016). Looking at the study overall: TCR alpha and beta repertoires from monozygotic twins, unrelated adults of various ages and cord blood were deep-sequenced to test whether fetal clonotypes persist. To rule out contamination, the twin experiments were replicated at different times with different library preparation protocols.

Broad study findings and their caveats: A weaker excess of twin sharing was found in beta out-of-frame sequences because the signal-to-noise ratio was lowered by fewer shared sequences. Zero-insertion analyses could be partly confounded by invariant T cells such as MAIT and iNKT, although diverse VJ usage argued against such confounding for most clonotypes. Because the same donors could not be followed over many years, the conclusions relied on cross-sectional statistical analysis. Out-of-frame TCR alpha sharing in monozygotic twins was systematically underestimated by recombination models, whereas sharing between unrelated individuals was in agreement with the recombination models. Compared with coincidental sharing between unrelated individuals, out-of-frame TCR alpha sequences shared between twins showed an excess of sequences with low generation probability. Abundant cord blood beta clonotypes carried fewer insertions; young adult naive repertoires showed a weaker similar trend, while memory repertoires showed none.

The clonotype originates from a woman aged 18-29 years in good health. Sequencing was done on a sample of memory (CD45RO+) T cells sorted from blood. The cell subset or site label for this specimen denotes: CD45RO+ enriched T cells. The chain is assembled from TRBV20-1 and TRBJ2-5, with TRBD1 identical over 7 junction bases. The nucleotide sequence is given as TGCAGTGCTAGACGGGCCGACAGGGCTCAAGAGACCCAGTACTTC. Its protein product is CSARRADRAQETQYF.